The 8 T cell receptor beta chains in this list originate from one sample, sequenced in a study of blood T cells in healthy people across ages. PCR was performed a second time for about 7 to 12 cycles using a sample-barcoded 5' primer and a J-beta primer mix. MiXCR was run by TCRdb on the 5' RACE reads, yielding one entry per CDR3 protein. The table lists 1.8 million or so distinct CDR3 sequences, 30% to 40% of them singletons, with roughly 23% in the top ten. Sequencing input: blood. The receptors were sampled from a human donor in good health.

A single count supports this clonotype. The rearrangement joins TRBV20-1 to TRBJ2-5, with 11 nucleotides matching TRBD2. Germline assignment: CDR1 DFQATT and CDR2 SNEGSKA (reference sequence). This CDR3 region has 16 residues. Losses at the gene ends were 2 bases for V and 2 bases for J; bases not matched to a gene: 7. This CDR3 reads CSARLAGGGGQETQYF. In DNA form, the CDR3 reads TGCAGTGCTAGACTAGCGGGGGGCGGGGGACAAGAGACCCAGTACTTC.

The chain is built from TRBV5-1 and TRBJ2-3; no reliable D call. The germline gives CDR1 SGHRS, CDR2 YFSETQ. The CDR3 runs to 15 residues. V was cut by 2 bases and J by 1 base, with 11 bases left in between. The chain's CDR3 is CASSFRAQGTDTQYF. CDR3 DNA: TGCGCCAGCAGCTTTAGGGCCCAGGGCACAGATACGCAGTATTTT. Variable domain in full (rest from reference TRBV5-1 and TRBJ2-3): KAGVTQTPRYLIKTRGQQVTLSCSPISGHRSVSWYQQTPGQGLQFLFEYFSETQRNKGNFPGRFSGRQFSNSRSEMNVSTLELGDSALYLCASSFRAQGTDTQYFGPGTRLTVL.

This sequence joins TRBV14 and TRBJ2-3; the D gene is possibly TRBD2 (5 bases). Germline lookup yields CDR1 SGHDN and CDR2 FVKESK. The CDR3 is 15 residues long. V was shortened by 4 bases and J by 2 bases, with 13 bases between the two germline ends. CDR3 loop: CASSRRAEFTDTQYF. CDR3 DNA sequence: TGTGCCAGCAGCCGAAGAGCGGAGTTCACAGATACGCAGTATTTT.

A word on this clonotype: Mismatch with germline at one junction end may stem from a read error. V is TRBV10-3 and J is TRBJ1-4, with unresolved D. The CDR3 spans 13 residues. Germline V gives CDR1 ENHRY, CDR2 SYGVKD. The CDR3 protein is CAISDVSDEKRFF. The DNA of the CDR3 is TGTGCCATCAGTGACGTCAGCGACGAAAAACGGTTTTTT.

This clonotype was counted a few times. The V gene is TRBV10-2, the J gene TRBJ1-6, with no clear D. This CDR3 is 16 amino acids long. Germline-derived CDR1 and CDR2 are WSHSY and SAAADI. The V end was cut by 8 bases, the J end by 0 bases, with 14 bases between. The CDR3 nucleotides are TGCGCCAGCGGCGAGGTCCGGAGCTCCTATAATTCACCCCTCCACTTT. This gives the protein CASGEVRSSYNSPLHF.

The V gene is TRBV5-1, the J gene TRBJ2-3; D is possibly TRBD2 (7 bases). Germline CDR1 SGHRS, CDR2 YFSETQ. The CDR3 extends over 15 amino acids. Trimming took off 4 bases at V and 4 bases at J, with 16 bases between the two ends. CDR3 in amino acids: CASSPGGGGPDTQYF. The CDR3 DNA reads as TGCGCCAGCAGCCCCGGAGGGGGGGGTCCAGATACGCAGTATTTT.

This rearrangement joins TRBV6-2 or TRBV6-3 to TRBJ1-2, with a possible D match to TRBD1 (5 bases). Germline CDR1 is MNHEY and CDR2 is SVGEGT. V shed 2 bases and J shed 4 bases, with 11 bases lying between them. The CDR3 runs to 14 residues. CDR3 loop: CASSYLTDFYGYTF. As DNA, the CDR3 is TGTGCCAGCAGTTACCTGACAGATTTCTATGGCTACACCTTC.

This rearrangement joins TRBV4-2 to TRBJ2-4, with D tentatively TRBD1 (5 bases). V was pared by 3 bases and J by 6 bases, with 12 bases between. Germline assignment: CDR1 LGHNA and CDR2 YNFKEQ. This CDR3 region has 14 residues. CDR3 DNA: TGTGCCAGCAGCCAGGTTTCGCAGGGAAACATTCAGTACTTC. Its protein product is CASSQVSQGNIQYF.